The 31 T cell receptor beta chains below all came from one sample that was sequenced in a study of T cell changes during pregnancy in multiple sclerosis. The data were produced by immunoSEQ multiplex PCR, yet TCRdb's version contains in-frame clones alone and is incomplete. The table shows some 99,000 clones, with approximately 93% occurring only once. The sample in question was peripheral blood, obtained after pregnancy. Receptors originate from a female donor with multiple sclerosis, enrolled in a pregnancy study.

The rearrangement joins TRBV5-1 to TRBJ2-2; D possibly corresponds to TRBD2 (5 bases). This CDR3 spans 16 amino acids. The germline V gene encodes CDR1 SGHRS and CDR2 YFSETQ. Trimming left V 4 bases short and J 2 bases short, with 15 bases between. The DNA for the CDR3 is TGCGCCAGCAGCGAACGGACTCCTCGAAACACCGGGGAGCTGTTTTTT. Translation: CASSERTPRNTGELFF.

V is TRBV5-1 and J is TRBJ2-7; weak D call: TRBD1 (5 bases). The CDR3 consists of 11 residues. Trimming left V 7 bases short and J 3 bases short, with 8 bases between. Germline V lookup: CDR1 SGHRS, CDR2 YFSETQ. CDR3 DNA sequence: TGCGCCAGCTCGACAGACTACGAGCAGTACTTC. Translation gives CASSTDYEQYF.

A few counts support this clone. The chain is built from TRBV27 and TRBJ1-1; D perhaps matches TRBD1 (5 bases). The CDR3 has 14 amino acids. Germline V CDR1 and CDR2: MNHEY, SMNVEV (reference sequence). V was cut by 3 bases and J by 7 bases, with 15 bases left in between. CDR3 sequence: CASSLYPTDNEAFF. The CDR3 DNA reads TGTGCCAGCAGTTTGTATCCGACAGACAATGAAGCTTTCTTT.

The CDR3 region has the DNA TGTGCCAGCAGCTTAGCGGGGTCAGGGGAAGACGGCTACACCTTC. It specifies CASSLAGSGEDGYTF. The chain joins TRBV7-9 to TRBJ1-2; weak D call: TRBD1 (6 bases). V was clipped by 0 bases and J by 8 bases, with 16 bases between them. Germline V gene sequence: CDR1 SEHNR, CDR2 FQNEAQ (reference sequence). The CDR3 is 15 residues long.

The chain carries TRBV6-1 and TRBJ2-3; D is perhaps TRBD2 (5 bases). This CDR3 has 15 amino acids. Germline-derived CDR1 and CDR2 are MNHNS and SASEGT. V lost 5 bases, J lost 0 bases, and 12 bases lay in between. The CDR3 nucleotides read TGTGCCAGCAGTTGGGAGCGGACTAGCACAGATACGCAGTATTTT. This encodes CASSWERTSTDTQYF.

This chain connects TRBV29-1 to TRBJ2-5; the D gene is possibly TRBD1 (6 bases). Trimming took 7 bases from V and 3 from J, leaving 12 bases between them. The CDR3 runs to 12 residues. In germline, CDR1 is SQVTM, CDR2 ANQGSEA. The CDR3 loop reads CSAGTTEETQYF. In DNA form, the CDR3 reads TGCAGCGCTGGGACAACCGAAGAGACCCAGTACTTC.

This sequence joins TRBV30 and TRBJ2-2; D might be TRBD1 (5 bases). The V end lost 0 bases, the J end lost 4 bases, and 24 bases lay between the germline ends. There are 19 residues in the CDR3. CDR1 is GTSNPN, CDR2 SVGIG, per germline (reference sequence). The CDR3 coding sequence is TGTGCCTGGAGTGTACTTCAGCGCGGCAGGGCAATCACCACCGGGGAGCTGTTTTTT. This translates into CAWSVLQRGRAITTGELFF.

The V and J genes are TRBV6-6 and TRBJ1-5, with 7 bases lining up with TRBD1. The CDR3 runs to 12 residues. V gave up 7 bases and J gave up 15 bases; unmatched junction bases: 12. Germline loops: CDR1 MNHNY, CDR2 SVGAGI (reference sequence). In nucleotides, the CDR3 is TGTGCCAGCAACGACCCTCGGGACAGATGGCATTTT. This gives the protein CASNDPRDRWHF.

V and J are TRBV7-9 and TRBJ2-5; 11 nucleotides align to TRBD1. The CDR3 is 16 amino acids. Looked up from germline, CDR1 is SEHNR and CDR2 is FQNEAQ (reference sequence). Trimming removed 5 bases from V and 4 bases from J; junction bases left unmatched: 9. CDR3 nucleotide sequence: TGTGCCAGCAGCGGCCCCGGGACAGGGGGTGGAGAGACCCAGTACTTC. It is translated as CASSGPGTGGGETQYF.

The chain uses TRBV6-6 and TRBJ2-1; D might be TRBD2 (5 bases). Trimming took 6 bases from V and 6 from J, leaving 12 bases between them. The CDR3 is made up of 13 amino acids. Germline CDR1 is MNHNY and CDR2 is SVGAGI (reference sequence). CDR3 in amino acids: CASSYRLTNEQFF. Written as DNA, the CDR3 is TGTGCCAGCAGCTACCGACTAACCAATGAGCAGTTCTTC.

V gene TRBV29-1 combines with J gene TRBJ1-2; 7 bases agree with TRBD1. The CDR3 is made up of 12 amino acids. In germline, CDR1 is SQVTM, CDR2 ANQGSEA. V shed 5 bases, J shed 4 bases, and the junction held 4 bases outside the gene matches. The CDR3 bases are TGCAGCGTTTCACAGGGGCGCTATGGCTACACCTTC. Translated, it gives CSVSQGRYGYTF.

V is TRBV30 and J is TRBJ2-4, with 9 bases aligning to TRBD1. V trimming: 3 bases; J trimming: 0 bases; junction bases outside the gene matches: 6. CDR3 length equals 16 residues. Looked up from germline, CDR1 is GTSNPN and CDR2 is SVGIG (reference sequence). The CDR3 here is CAWRHGQGLAKNIQYF. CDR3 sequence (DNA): TGTGCCTGGAGACACGGACAGGGGTTAGCCAAAAACATTCAGTACTTC.

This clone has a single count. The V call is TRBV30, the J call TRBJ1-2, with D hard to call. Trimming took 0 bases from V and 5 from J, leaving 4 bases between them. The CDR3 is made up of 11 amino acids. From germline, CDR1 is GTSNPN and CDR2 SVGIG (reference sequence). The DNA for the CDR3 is TGTGCCTGGAGTGTTATGTATGGCTACACCTTC. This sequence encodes CAWSVMYGYTF.

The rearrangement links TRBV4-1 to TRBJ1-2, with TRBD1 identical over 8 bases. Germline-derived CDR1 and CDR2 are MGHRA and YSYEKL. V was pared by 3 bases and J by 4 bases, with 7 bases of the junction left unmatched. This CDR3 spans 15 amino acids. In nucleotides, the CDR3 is TGCGCCAGCAGCCAGGACAGGGTGGGATTCTATGGCTACACCTTC. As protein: CASSQDRVGFYGYTF.

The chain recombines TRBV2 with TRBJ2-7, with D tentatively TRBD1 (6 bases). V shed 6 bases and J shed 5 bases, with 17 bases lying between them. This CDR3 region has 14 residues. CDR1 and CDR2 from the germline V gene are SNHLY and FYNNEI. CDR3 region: CASSRLNGGDEQYF. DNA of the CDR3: TGTGCCAGCAGCCGATTAAATGGGGGCGACGAGCAGTACTTC.

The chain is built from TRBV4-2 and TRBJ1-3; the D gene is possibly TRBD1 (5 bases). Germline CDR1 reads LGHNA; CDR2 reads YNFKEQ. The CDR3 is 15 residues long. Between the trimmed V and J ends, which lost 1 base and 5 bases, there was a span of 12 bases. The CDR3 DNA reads TGTGCCAGCAGCCAAGGGCAGGGCGATCGAAACACCATATATTTT. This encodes CASSQGQGDRNTIYF.

CDR3 coding DNA: TGTGCCAGCAGCTCCGAGACAGGGTTTTCCTACGAGCAGTACTTC. This sequence encodes CASSSETGFSYEQYF. This chain uses TRBV11-2 with TRBJ2-7; 7 positions match TRBD1. Germline V CDR1 and CDR2: SGHAT, FQNNGV. CDR3 size: 15 residues. Trimming removed 4 bases from V and 1 base from J; junction bases left unmatched: 7.

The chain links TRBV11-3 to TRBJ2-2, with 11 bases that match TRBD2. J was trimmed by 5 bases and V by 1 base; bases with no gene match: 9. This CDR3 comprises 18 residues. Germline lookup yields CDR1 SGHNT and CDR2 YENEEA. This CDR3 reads CASSLVPPLAGGTGELFF. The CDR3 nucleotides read TGTGCCAGCAGCTTAGTTCCCCCGCTAGCGGGGGGAACCGGGGAGCTGTTTTTT.

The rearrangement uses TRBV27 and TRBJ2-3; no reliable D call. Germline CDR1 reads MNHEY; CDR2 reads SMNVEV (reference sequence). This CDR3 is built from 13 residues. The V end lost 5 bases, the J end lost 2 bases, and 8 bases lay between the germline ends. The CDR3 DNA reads TGTGCCAGCAGTCGTCTCCCCACAGATACGCAGTATTTT. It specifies CASSRLPTDTQYF.

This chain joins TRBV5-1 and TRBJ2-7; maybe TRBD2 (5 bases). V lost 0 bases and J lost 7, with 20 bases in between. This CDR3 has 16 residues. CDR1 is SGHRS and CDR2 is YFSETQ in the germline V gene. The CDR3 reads CASSLVVLGRRWEQYF. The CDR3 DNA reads TGCGCCAGCAGCTTGGTAGTACTAGGCCGGAGGTGGGAGCAGTACTTC. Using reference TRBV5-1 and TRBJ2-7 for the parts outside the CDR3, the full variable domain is KAGVTQTPRYLIKTRGQQVTLSCSPISGHRSVSWYQQTPGQGLQFLFEYFSETQRNKGNFPGRFSGRQFSNSRSEMNVSTLELGDSALYLCASSLVVLGRRWEQYFGPGTRLTVT.

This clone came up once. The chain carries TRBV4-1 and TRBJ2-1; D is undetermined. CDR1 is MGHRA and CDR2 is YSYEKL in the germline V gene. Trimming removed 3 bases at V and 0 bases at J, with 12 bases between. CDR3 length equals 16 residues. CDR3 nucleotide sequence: TGCGCCAGCAGCCAGATGGCAGGCAGCTCCTACAATGAGCAGTTCTTC. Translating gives CASSQMAGSSYNEQFF.

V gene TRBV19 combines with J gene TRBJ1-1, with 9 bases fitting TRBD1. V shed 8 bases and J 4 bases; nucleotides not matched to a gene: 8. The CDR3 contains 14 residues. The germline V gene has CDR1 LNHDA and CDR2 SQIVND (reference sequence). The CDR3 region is CASVTGTGFTEAFF. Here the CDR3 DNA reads TGTGCCAGTGTCACCGGGACAGGGTTCACTGAAGCTTTCTTT.

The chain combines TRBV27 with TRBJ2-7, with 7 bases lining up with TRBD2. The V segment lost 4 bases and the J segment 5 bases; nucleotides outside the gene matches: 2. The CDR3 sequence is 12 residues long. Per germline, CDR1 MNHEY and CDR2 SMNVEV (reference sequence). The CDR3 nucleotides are TGTGCCAGCAGTTCACTAGCGAACGAGCAGTACTTC. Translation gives CASSSLANEQYF.

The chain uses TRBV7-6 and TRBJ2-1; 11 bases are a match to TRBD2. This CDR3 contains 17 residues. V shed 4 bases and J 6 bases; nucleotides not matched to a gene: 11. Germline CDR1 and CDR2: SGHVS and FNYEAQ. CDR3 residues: CASSSYGLAGTINEQFF. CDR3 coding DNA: TGTGCCAGCAGCTCCTATGGACTAGCGGGTACTATCAATGAGCAGTTCTTC.

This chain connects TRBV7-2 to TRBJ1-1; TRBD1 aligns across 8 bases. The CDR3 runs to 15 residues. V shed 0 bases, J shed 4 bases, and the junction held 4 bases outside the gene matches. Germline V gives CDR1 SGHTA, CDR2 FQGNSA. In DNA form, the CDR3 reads TGTGCCAGCAGCTTAGCCCCAGGGGGCGCCACTGAAGCTTTCTTT. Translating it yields CASSLAPGGATEAFF.

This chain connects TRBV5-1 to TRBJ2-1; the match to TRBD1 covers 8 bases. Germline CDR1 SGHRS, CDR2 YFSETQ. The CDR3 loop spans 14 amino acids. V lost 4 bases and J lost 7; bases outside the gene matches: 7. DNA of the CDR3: TGCGCCAGCAGCCTGGACAGGGTAGGGAATGAGCAGTTCTTC. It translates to CASSLDRVGNEQFF.

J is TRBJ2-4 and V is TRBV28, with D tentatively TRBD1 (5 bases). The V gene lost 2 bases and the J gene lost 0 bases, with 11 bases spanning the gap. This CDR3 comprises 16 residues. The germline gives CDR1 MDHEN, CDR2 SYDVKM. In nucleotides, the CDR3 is TGTGCCAGCAGTTTACAAGCAGGGCTAGCCAAAAACATTCAGTACTTC. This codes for CASSLQAGLAKNIQYF.

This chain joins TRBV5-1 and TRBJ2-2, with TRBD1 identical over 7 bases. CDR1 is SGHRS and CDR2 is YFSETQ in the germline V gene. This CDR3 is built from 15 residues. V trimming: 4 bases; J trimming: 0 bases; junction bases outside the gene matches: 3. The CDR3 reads CASSTGQANTGELFF. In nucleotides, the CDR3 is TGCGCCAGCAGCACCGGACAGGCGAACACCGGGGAGCTGTTTTTT.

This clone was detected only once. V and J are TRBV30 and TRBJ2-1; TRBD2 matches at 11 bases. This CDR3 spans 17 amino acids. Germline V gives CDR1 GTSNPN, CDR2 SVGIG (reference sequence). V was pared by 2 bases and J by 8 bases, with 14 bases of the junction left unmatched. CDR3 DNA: TGTGCCTGGAGTCGACACCCCGCTAGCGGGAGGTTCTATGAGCAGTTCTTC. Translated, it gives CAWSRHPASGRFYEQFF.

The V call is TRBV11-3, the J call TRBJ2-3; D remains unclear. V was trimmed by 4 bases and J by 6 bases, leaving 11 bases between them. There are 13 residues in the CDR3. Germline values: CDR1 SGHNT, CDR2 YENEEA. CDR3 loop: CASSSGVSDTQYF. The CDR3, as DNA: TGTGCCAGCAGCTCGGGTGTATCGGATACGCAGTATTTT.

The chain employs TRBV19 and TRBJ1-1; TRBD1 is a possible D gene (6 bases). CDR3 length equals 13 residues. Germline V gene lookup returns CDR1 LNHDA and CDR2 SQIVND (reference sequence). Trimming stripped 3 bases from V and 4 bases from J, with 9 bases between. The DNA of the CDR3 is TGTGCCAGTAGTATTTGGGGGCCCACTGAAGCTTTCTTT. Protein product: CASSIWGPTEAFF.